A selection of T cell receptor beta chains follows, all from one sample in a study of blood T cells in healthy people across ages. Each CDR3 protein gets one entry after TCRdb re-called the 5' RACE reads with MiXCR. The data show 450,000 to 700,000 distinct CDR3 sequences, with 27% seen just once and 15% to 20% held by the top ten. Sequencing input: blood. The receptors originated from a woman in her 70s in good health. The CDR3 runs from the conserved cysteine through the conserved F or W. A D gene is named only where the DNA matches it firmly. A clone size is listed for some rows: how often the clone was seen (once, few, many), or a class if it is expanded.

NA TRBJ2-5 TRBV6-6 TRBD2 CASSYAGEKETQYF TGTGCCAGCAGTTACGCGGGGGAGAAAGAGACCCAGTACTTC
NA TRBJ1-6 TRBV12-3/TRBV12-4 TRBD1 CASITGTGGSPLHF TGTGCCAGCATCACCGGGACAGGTGGTTCACCCCTCCACTTT
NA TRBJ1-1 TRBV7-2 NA CASSPRAENTEAFF TGTGCCAGCAGCCCGAGGGCGGAGAACACTGAAGCTTTCTTT
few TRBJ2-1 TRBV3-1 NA CASSQDKWGAANEQFF TGTGCCAGCAGCCAAGATAAGTGGGGAGCAGCCAATGAGCAGTTCTTC
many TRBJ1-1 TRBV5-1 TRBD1 CASSLDRGNTEAFF TGCGCCAGCAGCCTGGACAGGGGGAACACTGAAGCTTTCTTT
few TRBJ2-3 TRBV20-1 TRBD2 CSACLAGLDTQYF TGCAGTGCTTGTCTAGCGGGGTTAGATACGCAGTATTTT
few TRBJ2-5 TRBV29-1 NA CGVEDKGETQYF TGCGGCGTTGAAGACAAGGGGGAGACCCAGTACTTC
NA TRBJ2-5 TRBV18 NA CASSPLGRWETQYF TGTGCCAGCTCACCCTTGGGGCGTTGGGAGACCCAGTACTTC
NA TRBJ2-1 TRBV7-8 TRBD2 CASSIDHGLAGGSYNEQFF TGTGCCAGCAGCATCGACCATGGACTAGCGGGAGGCTCCTACAATGAGCAGTTCTTC
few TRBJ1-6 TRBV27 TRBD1 CASSFRDRGSASPLHF TGTGCCAGCAGTTTCCGGGACAGGGGGTCGGCTTCACCCCTCCACTTT
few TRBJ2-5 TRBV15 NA CATSRVGGETQYF TGTGCCACCAGCAGAGTGGGGGGTGAGACCCAGTACTTC
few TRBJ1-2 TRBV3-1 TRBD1 CASSPGQGPNYGYTF TGTGCCAGCAGCCCTGGACAGGGGCCTAACTATGGCTACACCTTC
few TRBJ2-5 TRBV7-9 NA CASSLGLWETQYF TGTGCCAGCAGCTTAGGTCTATGGGAGACCCAGTACTTC
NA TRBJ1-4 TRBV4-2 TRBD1 CASSQGGTGRNEKLFF TGTGCCAGCAGCCAAGGCGGGACAGGCCGTAATGAAAAACTGTTTTTT
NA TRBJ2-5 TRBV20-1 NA CSASRWSPSSQETHYF TGCAGTGCTAGCCGGTGGTCGCCTAGCTCCCAAGAGACCCACTACTTC